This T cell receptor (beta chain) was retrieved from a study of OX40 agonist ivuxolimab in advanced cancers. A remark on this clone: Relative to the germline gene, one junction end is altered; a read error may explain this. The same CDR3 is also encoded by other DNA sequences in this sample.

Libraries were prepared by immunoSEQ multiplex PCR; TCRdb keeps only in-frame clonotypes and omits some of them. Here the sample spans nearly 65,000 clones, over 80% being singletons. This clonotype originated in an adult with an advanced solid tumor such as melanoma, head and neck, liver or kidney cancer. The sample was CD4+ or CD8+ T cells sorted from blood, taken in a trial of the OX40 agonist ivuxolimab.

The CDR3: CASSQGVTLHF. The CDR3 DNA is TGCGCCAGCAGTCAAGGAGTAACCCTCCACTTT. The rearrangement links TRBV4-1 to TRBJ1-6; D not resolved. The CDR3 runs 11 residues. Germline lookup yields CDR1 MGHRA and CDR2 YSYEKL.